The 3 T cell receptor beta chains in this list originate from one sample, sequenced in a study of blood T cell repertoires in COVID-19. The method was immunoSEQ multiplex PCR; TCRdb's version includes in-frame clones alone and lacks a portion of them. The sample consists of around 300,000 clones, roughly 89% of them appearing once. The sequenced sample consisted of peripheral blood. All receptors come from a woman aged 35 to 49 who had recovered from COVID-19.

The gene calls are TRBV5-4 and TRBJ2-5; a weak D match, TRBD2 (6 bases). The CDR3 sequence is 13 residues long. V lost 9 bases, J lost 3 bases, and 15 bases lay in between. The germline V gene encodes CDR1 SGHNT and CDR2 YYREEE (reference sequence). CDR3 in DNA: TGTGCCACTTGGCGGGACTCCGAAGAGACCCAGTACTTC. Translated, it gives CATWRDSEETQYF.

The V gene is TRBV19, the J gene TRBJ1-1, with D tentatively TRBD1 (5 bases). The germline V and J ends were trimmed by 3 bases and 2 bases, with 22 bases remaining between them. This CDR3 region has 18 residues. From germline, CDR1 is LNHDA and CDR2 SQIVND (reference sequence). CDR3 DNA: TGTGCCAGTAGTATTCGATGGGGCGCTAGTCATGGTAACACTGAAGCTTTCTTT. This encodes CASSIRWGASHGNTEAFF.

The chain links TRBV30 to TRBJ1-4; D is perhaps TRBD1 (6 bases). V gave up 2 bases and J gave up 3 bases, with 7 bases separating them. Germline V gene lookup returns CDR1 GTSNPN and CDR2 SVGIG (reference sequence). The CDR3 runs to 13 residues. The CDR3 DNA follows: TGTGCCTGGAGTAAGGGGGCTAATGAAAAACTGTTTTTT. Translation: CAWSKGANEKLFF. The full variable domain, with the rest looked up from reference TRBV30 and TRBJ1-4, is SQTIHQWPATLVQPVGSPLSLECTVEGTSNPNLYWYRQAAGRGLQLLFYSVGIGQISSEVPQNLSASRPQDRQFILSSKKLLLSDSGFYLCAWSKGANEKLFFGSGTQLSVL.